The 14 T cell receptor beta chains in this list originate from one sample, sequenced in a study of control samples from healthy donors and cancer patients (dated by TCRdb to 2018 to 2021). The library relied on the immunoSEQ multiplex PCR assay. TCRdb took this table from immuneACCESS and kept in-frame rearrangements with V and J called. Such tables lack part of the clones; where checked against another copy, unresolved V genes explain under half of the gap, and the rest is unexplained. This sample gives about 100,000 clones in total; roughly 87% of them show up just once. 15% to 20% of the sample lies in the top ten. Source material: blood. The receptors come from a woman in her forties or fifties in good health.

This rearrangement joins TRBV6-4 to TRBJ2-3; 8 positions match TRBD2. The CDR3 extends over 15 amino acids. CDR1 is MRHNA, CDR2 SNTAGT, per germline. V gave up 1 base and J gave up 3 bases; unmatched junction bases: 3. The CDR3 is CASSDYGGGTDTQYF. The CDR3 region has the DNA TGTGCCAGCAGTGACTACGGGGGGGGGACAGATACGCAGTATTTT.

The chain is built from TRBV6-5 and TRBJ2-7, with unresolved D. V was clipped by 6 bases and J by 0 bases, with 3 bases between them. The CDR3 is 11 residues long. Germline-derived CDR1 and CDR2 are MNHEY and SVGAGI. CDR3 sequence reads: CASRSSYEQYV. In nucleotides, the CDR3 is TGTGCCAGCAGAAGCTCCTACGAGCAGTACGTC.

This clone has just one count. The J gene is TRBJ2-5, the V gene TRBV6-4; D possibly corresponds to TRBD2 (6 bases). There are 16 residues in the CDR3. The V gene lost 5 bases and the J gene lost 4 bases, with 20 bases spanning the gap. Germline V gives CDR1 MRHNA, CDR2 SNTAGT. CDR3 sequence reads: CASSPPGLAGLETQYF. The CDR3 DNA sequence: TGTGCCAGCAGTCCGCCGGGTCTGGCGGGGTTAGAGACCCAGTACTTC.

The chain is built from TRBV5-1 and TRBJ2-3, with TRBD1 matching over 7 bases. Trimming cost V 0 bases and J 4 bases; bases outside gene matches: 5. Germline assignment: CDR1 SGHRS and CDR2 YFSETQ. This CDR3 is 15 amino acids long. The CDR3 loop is CASSLGTGKADTQYF. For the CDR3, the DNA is TGCGCCAGCAGCTTGGGGACAGGTAAAGCAGATACGCAGTATTTT.

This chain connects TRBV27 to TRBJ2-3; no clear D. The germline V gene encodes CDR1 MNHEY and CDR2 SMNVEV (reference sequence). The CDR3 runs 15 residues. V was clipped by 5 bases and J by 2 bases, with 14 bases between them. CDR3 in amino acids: CASSPRGAFTDTQYF. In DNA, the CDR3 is TGTGCCAGCAGTCCCCGCGGAGCCTTCACAGATACGCAGTATTTT.

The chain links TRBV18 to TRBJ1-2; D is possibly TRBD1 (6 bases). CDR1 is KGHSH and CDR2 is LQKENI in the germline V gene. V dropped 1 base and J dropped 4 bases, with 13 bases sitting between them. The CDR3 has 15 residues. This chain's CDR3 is CASSPRSGQSYGYTF. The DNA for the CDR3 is TGTGCCAGCTCACCACGGAGCGGACAGAGCTATGGCTACACCTTC.

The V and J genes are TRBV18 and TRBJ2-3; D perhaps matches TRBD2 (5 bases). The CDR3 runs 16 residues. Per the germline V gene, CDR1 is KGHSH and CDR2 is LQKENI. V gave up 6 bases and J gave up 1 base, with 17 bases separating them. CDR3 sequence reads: CASSGPGDRGTDTQYF. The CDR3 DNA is TGTGCCAGCTCGGGCCCCGGGGATCGCGGCACAGATACGCAGTATTTT.

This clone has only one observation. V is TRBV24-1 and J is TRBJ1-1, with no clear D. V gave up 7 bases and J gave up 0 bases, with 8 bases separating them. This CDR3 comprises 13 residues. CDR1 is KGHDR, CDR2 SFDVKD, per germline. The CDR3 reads CATRSGMNTEAFF. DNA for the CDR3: TGTGCCACCAGGTCAGGAATGAACACTGAAGCTTTCTTT.

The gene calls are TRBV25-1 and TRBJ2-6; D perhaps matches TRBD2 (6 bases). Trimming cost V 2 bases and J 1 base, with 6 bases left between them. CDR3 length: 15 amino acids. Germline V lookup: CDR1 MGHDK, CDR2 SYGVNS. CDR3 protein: CASSEGGSGANVLTF. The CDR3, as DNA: TGTGCCAGCAGTGAAGGGGGGTCTGGGGCCAACGTCCTGACTTTC.

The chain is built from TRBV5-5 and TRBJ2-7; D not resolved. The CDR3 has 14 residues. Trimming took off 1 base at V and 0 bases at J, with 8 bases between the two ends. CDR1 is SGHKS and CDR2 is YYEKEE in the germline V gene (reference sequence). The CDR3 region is CASSLNRYSYEQYV. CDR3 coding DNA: TGTGCCAGCAGCTTGAACCGCTACTCCTACGAGCAGTACGTC.

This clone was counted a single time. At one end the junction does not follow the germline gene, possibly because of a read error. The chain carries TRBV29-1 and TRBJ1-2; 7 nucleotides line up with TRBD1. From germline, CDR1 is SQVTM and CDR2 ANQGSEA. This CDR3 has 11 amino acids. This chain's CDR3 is CSDGTARGHTF. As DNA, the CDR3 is TGCAGCGACGGGACAGCTCGTGGCCACACCTTC.

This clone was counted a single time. CDR3 coding DNA: TGTGCCAGCACTTTGGACAGGTATCAGCCCCAGCATTTT. Amino acid sequence: CASTLDRYQPQHF. The chain employs TRBV6-5 and TRBJ1-5; 7 bases fit TRBD1. The germline CDR1 and CDR2 sequences are MNHEY and SVGAGI. V shed 7 bases, J shed 5 bases, and the junction held 5 bases outside the gene matches. The CDR3 has 13 amino acids.

The CDR3: CASGARDGVNSPLHF. In DNA, the CDR3 is TGCGCCAGCGGAGCCCGGGACGGAGTAAATTCACCCCTCCACTTT. V gene TRBV4-1 combines with J gene TRBJ1-6, with a possible D match to TRBD1 (5 bases). The germline CDR1 and CDR2 sequences are MGHRA and YSYEKL. Trimming removed 8 bases from V and 7 bases from J, with 18 bases in between. This CDR3 spans 15 amino acids.

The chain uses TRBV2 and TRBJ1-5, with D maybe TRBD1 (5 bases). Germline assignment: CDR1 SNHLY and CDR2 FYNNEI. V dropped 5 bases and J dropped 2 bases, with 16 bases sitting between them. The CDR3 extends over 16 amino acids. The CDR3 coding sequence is TGTGCCAGCAGTTATACCGGGACTCAGGGCAATCAGCCCCAGCATTTT. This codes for CASSYTGTQGNQPQHF.